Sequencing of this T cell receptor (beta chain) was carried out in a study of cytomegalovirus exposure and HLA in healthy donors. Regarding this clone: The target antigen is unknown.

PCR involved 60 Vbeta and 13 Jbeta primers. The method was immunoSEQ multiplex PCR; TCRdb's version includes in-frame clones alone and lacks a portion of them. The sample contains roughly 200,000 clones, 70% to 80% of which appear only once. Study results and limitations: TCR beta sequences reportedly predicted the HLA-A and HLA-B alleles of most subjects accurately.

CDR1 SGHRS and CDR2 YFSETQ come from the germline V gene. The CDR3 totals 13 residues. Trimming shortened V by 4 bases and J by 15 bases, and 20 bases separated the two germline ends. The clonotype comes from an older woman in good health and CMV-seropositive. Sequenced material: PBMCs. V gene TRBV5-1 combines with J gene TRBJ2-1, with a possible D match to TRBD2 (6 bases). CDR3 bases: TGCGCCAGCAGCGCCGCCGGGGGAGACGTTCCGTTCTTC. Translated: CASSAAGGDVPFF.